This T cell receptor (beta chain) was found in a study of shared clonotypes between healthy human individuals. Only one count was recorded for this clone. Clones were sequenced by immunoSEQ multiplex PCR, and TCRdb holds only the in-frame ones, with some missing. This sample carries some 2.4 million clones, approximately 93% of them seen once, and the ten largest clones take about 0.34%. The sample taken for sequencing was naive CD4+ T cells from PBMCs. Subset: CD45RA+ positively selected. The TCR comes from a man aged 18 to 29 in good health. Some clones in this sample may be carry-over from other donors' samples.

The CDR3 protein is CASSLDKMTEAFF. As DNA, the CDR3 is TGTGCCAGCAGCTTAGATAAGATGACTGAAGCTTTCTTT. The chain employs TRBV11-2 and TRBJ1-1; D uncertain. Per germline, CDR1 SGHAT and CDR2 FQNNGV. The CDR3 spans 13 residues. Trimming cost V 0 bases and J 5 bases, with 7 bases left between them.